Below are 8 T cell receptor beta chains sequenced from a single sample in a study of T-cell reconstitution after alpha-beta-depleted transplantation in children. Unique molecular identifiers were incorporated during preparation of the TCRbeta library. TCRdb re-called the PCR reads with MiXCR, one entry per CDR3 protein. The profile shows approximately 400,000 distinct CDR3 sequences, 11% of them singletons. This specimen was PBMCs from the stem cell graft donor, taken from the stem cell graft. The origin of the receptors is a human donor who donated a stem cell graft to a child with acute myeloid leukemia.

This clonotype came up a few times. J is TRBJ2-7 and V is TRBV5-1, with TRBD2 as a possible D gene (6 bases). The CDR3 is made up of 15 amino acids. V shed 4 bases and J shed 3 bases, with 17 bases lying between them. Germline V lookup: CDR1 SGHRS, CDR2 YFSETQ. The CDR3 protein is CASSPGGVTYYEQYF. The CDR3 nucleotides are TGCGCCAGCAGCCCGGGCGGGGTTACCTACTACGAGCAGTACTTC.

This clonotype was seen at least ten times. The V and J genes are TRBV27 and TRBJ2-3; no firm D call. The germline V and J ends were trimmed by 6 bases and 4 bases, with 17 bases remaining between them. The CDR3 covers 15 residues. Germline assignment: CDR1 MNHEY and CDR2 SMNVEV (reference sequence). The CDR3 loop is CASSRDPEGPDTQYF. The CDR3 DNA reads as TGTGCCAGCAGCCGCGACCCAGAAGGTCCAGATACGCAGTATTTT.

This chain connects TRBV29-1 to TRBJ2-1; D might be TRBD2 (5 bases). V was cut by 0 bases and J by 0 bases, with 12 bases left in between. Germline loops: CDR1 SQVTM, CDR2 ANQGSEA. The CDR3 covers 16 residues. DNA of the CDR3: TGCAGCGTTGAAGATATTTGGCGGGCCTCCTACAATGAGCAGTTCTTC. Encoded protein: CSVEDIWRASYNEQFF.

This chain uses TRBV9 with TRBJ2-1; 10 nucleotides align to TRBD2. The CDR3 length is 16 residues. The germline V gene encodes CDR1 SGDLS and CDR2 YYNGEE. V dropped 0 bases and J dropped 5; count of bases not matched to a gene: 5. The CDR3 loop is CASSVGVLAGHNEQFF. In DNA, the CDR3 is TGTGCCAGCAGCGTAGGGGTACTAGCGGGGCACAATGAGCAGTTCTTC.

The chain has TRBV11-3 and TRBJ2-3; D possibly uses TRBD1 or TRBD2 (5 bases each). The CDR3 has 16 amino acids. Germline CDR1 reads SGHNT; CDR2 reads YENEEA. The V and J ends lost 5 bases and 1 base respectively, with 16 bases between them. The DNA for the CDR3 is TGTGCCAGCAGCACAGGACGGGGCGCTGGCACAGATACGCAGTATTTT. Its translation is CASSTGRGAGTDTQYF.

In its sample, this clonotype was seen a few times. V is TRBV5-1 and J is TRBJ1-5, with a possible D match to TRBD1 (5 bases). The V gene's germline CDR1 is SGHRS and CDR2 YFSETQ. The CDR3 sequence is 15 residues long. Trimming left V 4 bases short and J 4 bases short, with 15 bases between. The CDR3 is CASSPEGTENQPQHF. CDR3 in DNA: TGCGCCAGCAGCCCGGAGGGGACGGAGAATCAGCCCCAGCATTTT.

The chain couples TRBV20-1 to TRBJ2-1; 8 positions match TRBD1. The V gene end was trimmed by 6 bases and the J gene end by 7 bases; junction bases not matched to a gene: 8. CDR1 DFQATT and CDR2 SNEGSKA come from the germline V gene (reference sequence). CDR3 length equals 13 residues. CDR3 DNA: TGCAGTGCGCGGACAGGGAACCTAAATGAGCAGTTCTTC. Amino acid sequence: CSARTGNLNEQFF.

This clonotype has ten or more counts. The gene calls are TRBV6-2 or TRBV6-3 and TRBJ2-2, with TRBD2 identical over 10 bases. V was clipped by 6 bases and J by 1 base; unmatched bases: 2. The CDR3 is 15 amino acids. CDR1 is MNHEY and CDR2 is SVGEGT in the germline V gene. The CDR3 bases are TGTGCCAGCAGCAGGACTAGCGGGAACACCGGGGAGCTGTTTTTT. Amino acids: CASSRTSGNTGELFF.